The 12 T cell receptor beta chains given below trace back to one sample, sequenced in a study of monozygotic twins with inflammatory bowel disease (dated by TCRdb to about 2019). The library was prepared using 5' RACE. Sequencing instrument: Illumina HiSeq 2500. Each entry corresponds to one CDR3 protein sequence from reads that TCRdb reprocessed, and DNA is not given. The table for this sample lists 440,000 or so distinct CDR3 sequences. The ten largest clones capture roughly 2.5% of the sample. The specimen was blood. All receptors derive from a human donor with ulcerative colitis or Crohn's disease, or a healthy co-twin of an affected twin (not recorded which).

The chain combines TRBV5-1 with TRBJ2-6. This CDR3 is built from 15 residues. Germline V gene sequence: CDR1 SGHRS, CDR2 YFSETQ. The CDR3 sequence is CASSATGSGANVLTF.

The rearrangement links TRBV5-4 to TRBJ2-3; TCRdb outputs TRBD2, but without DNA this stays unchecked. Germline CDR1 is SGHNT and CDR2 is YYREEE (reference sequence). The CDR3 is 16 amino acids. CDR3 region: CASSLKRGGPTDTQYF.

The chain links TRBV12-3 or TRBV12-4 to TRBJ1-4; TCRdb's D call of TRBD1 is untestable without DNA. The CDR3 runs to 13 residues. CDR3 protein: CASSRQVNEKLFF.

The gene calls are TRBV2 and TRBJ2-7; without DNA, the TCRdb call of TRBD1 cannot be checked. The germline V gene has CDR1 SNHLY and CDR2 FYNNEI. The CDR3 is 11 amino acids. This CDR3 reads CASSPPYEQYF.

This chain joins TRBV5-4 and TRBJ1-2; the TCRdb call, TRBD1, lacks DNA for checking. CDR3 length equals 16 residues. From germline, CDR1 is SGHNT and CDR2 YYREEE (reference sequence). The CDR3 spells CASSGFSGQGAGGYTF.

This chain joins TRBV7-9 and TRBJ2-5. Looked up from germline, CDR1 is SEHNR and CDR2 is FQNEAQ (reference sequence). The CDR3 spans 14 residues. The CDR3 sequence is CASRPIGTKETQYF.

This chain links TRBV27 with TRBJ2-7. The CDR3 runs 17 residues. CDR1 and CDR2 from the germline V gene are MNHEY and SMNVEV (reference sequence). CDR3 region: CASSPPRVSRLGYEQYF.

This chain uses TRBV7-6 with TRBJ2-1; the TCRdb D gene call, TRBD2, has no DNA to confirm it. Germline V CDR1 and CDR2: SGHVS, FNYEAQ. The CDR3 has 17 residues. CDR3 in amino acids: CASSLVGLAGEMNEQFF.

This chain uses TRBV7-2 with TRBJ2-7. The germline V gene has CDR1 SGHTA and CDR2 FQGNSA. There are 14 residues in the CDR3. CDR3 in amino acids: CASSLSRYSYEQYF.

The genes are TRBV5-6 and TRBJ2-5; TCRdb picks TRBD2, but there is no DNA to check that call. Germline CDR1 SGHDT, CDR2 YYEEEE. This CDR3 has 16 amino acids. CDR3 residues: CASSFPSGPPSETQYF.

The chain is built from TRBV3-1 and TRBJ2-2; TCRdb selects TRBD2, and the lack of DNA leaves this call unchecked. Germline CDR1 reads LGHDT; CDR2 reads YNNKEL (reference sequence). CDR3 size: 20 residues. The CDR3 sequence: CASSERLAGGPGSGTGELFF.

The genes are TRBV2 and TRBJ2-7. This CDR3 is built from 15 residues. CDR1 and CDR2 (germline): SNHLY, FYNNEI. The chain's CDR3 is CASSEGLRSSYEQYF.